Below are 27 T cell receptor beta chains sequenced from a single sample in a study of cytomegalovirus exposure and HLA in healthy donors (dated by TCRdb to 2015 to 2018). Library method: the immunoSEQ multiplex PCR assay. For the multiplex PCR, a mixture combining 60 forward primers for TCR Vbeta segments and 13 reverse primers for TCR Jbeta segments was used. TCRdb took over this immuneACCESS table, retaining in-frame rearrangements with V and J assigned. Such tables are incomplete; in checked studies, under half of the missing clones stem from an unresolved V gene, and the remainder is unexplained. The sample data list about 93,000 clones, and 65% of these were observed just once. The top ten clones comprise about 5.4% of the sample. Material: PBMCs. The source is a boy aged 10-17 years in good health and CMV-seropositive.

Comment on this clone: The germline gene is not matched at one end of the junction; a read error may be the cause. The V and J genes are TRBV5-6 and TRBJ1-5; D call uncertain. The germline V gene encodes CDR1 SGHDT and CDR2 YYEEEE. The CDR3 length is 16 residues. The CDR3 reads CASNRFTPNSNQPQNF. The CDR3, as DNA: TGTGCCAGCAATCGCTTTACCCCAAATAGCAATCAGCCCCAGAATTTT. Full variable domain (rest looked up from reference TRBV5-6 and TRBJ1-5): DAGVTQSPTHLIKTRGQQVTLRCSPKSGHDTVSWYQQALGQGPQFIFQYYEEEERQRGNFPDRFSGHQFPNYSSELNVNALLLGDSALYLCASNRFTPNSNQPQNFGDGTRLSIL.

This clone was counted a few times. The J gene is TRBJ2-3, the V gene TRBV7-6; D perhaps matches TRBD2 (5 bases). The CDR3 is made up of 12 amino acids. The V gene's germline CDR1 is SGHVS and CDR2 FNYEAQ. V lost 5 bases and J lost 4, with 7 bases in between. The CDR3 region has the DNA TGTGCCAGCAGCCAGGAGGCAGATACGCAGTATTTT. The encoded protein is CASSQEADTQYF. The full variable domain, completed using reference TRBV7-6 and TRBJ2-3, is GAGVSQSPRYKVTKRGQDVALRCDPISGHVSLYWYRQALGQGPEFLTYFNYEAQQDKSGLPNDRFSAERPEGSISTLTIQRTEQRDSAMYRCASSQEADTQYFGPGTRLTVL.

The CDR3 region has the DNA TGTGCCAGCAGTGTGGACAGGGAAGGTGAAAAACTGTTTTTT. Translated, it gives CASSVDREGEKLFF. This rearrangement joins TRBV2 to TRBJ1-4; 8 bases line up with TRBD1. After removal of 4 bases from V and 7 bases from J, the junction contained 5 bases not matched to a gene. This CDR3 is 14 amino acids long. Per germline, CDR1 SNHLY and CDR2 FYNNEI.

This chain joins TRBV6-1 and TRBJ1-1, with no clear D. Per the germline V gene, CDR1 is MNHNS and CDR2 is SASEGT. The CDR3 runs to 13 residues. V shed 1 base and J shed 5 bases, with 8 bases lying between them. CDR3: CASSEDEITEAFF. The CDR3 region has the DNA TGTGCCAGCAGTGAAGACGAGATAACTGAAGCTTTCTTT.

The chain carries TRBV7-3 and TRBJ2-3, with 14 bases fitting TRBD2. The J segment lost 5 bases and the V segment lost 5 bases, leaving 3 bases of the junction unmatched. CDR3 length: 15 amino acids. Germline CDR1 is SGHTA and CDR2 is FQGTGA. The CDR3: CASSGTSGGVDTQYF. The CDR3 nucleotides read TGTGCCAGCAGCGGGACTAGCGGGGGTGTAGATACGCAGTATTTT. Supplemented by reference TRBV7-3 and TRBJ2-3, the full variable domain reads GAGVSQTPSNKVTEKGKYVELRCDPISGHTALYWYRQSLGQGPEFLIYFQGTGAADDSGLPNDRFFAVRPEGSVSTLKIQRTERGDSAVYLCASSGTSGGVDTQYFGPGTRLTVL.

This clone was detected a few times. The rearrangement uses TRBV7-2 and TRBJ2-7, with TRBD1 identical over 10 bases. Looked up from germline, CDR1 is SGHTA and CDR2 is FQGNSA. The J segment lost 6 bases and the V segment lost 3 bases, leaving 2 bases of the junction unmatched. The CDR3 is made up of 13 amino acids. Here the CDR3 reads CASSFGQGGEQYF. The CDR3 nucleotides read TGTGCCAGCAGCTTCGGACAGGGGGGCGAGCAGTACTTC. Full variable domain (outside the CDR3, taken from reference TRBV7-2 and TRBJ2-7): GAGVSQSPSNKVTEKGKDVELRCDPISGHTALYWYRQSLGQGLEFLIYFQGNSAPDKSGLPSDRFSAERTGGSVSTLTIQRTQQEDSAVYLCASSFGQGGEQYFGPGTRLTVT.

By sample fraction, this clone is medium-sized (0.01 to 0.1%). The chain carries TRBV6-5 and TRBJ1-6; 8 bases fit TRBD1. CDR1 and CDR2 (germline): MNHEY, SVGAGI. The CDR3 extends over 14 amino acids. J was trimmed by 9 bases and V by 5 bases; bases with no gene match: 6. This CDR3 reads CASSRQGKSSPLHF. CDR3 sequence (DNA): TGTGCCAGCAGTCGACAGGGGAAATCTTCACCCCTCCACTTT.

The chain carries TRBV5-4 and TRBJ2-6; D is perhaps TRBD2 (6 bases). The germline V and J ends were trimmed by 2 bases and 4 bases, with 10 bases remaining between them. Per the germline V gene, CDR1 is SGHNT and CDR2 is YYREEE (reference sequence). This CDR3 contains 15 residues. CDR3 bases: TGTGCCAGCAGCTTCTCAGGGAGGGGGGCCAACGTCCTGACTTTC. Residues: CASSFSGRGANVLTF.

This chain connects TRBV29-1 to TRBJ2-1; TRBD2 matches 15 bases. With 6 bases clipped from V and 1 base from J, the junction kept 10 bases outside the gene matches. This CDR3 contains 18 residues. The germline V gene encodes CDR1 SQVTM and CDR2 ANQGSEA. This CDR3 is CSVPRGLAGGLSYNEQFF. The CDR3 nucleotides are TGCAGCGTCCCCCGTGGACTAGCGGGGGGGCTGTCCTACAATGAGCAGTTCTTC.

Concerning this clone: At one of its ends the junction is not consistent with the germline gene, which may arise from a read error. This specimen includes other DNA sequences encoding the same CDR3. The chain joins TRBV19 to TRBJ1-5; D not certain. This CDR3 comprises 17 residues. Germline V CDR1 and CDR2: LNHDA, SQIVND (reference sequence). CDR3 region: CASSIPPGGSSNQPQHF. The CDR3, as DNA: TGTGCTAGTAGTATCCCCCCCGGCGGCTCTAGCAATCAGCCCCAGCATTTT.

The chain uses TRBV4-3 and TRBJ2-7; possible D gene TRBD1, 6 bases. Per the germline V gene, CDR1 is LGHNA and CDR2 is YSLEER. V was clipped by 4 bases and J by 0 bases, with 10 bases between them. CDR3 length: 14 residues. The CDR3 loop is CASSRQEHSYEQYF. CDR3 bases: TGCGCCAGCAGCCGACAGGAACACTCCTACGAGCAGTACTTC.

The CDR3 DNA reads as TGTGCCAGCAGCCCGCAGCCCCGGATCGGGGTCGAGCAGTACTTC. Translating gives CASSPQPRIGVEQYF. The chain is built from TRBV7-2 and TRBJ2-7; weak D call: TRBD2 (5 bases). V shed 5 bases and J shed 6 bases, with 20 bases lying between them. Germline CDR1 reads SGHTA; CDR2 reads FQGNSA. CDR3 length: 15 residues.

The chain couples TRBV11-2 to TRBJ1-1; D is uncertain. This CDR3 has 12 residues. CDR1 and CDR2 (germline): SGHAT, FQNNGV. The V and J ends lost 4 bases and 3 bases respectively, with 6 bases between them. The CDR3 protein is CASSSGYTEAFF. CDR3 bases: TGTGCCAGCAGCTCGGGATACACTGAAGCTTTCTTT.

This chain uses TRBV7-9 with TRBJ2-7; 8 bases are shared with TRBD1. V dropped 3 bases and J dropped 3; count of bases not matched to a gene: 4. Germline V lookup: CDR1 SEHNR, CDR2 FQNEAQ (reference sequence). The CDR3 is made up of 14 amino acids. The chain's CDR3 is CASSFGTGRYEQYF. For the CDR3, the DNA is TGTGCCAGCAGCTTCGGGACAGGTCGCTACGAGCAGTACTTC. Full variable domain (remainder filled in from reference TRBV7-9 and TRBJ2-7): DTGVSQNPRHKITKRGQNVTFRCDPISEHNRLYWYRQTLGQGPEFLTYFQNEAQLEKSRLLSDRFSAERPKGSFSTLEIQRTEQGDSAMYLCASSFGTGRYEQYFGPGTRLTVT.

This clone was observed a handful of times. This chain links TRBV4-1 with TRBJ1-3; no firm D call. Looked up from germline, CDR1 is MGHRA and CDR2 is YSYEKL. The length of the CDR3 is 14 residues. The V and J ends lost 0 bases and 2 bases respectively, with 5 bases between them. DNA for the CDR3: TGCGCCAGCAGCCAAGAATCAGCTGGAAACACCATATATTTT. It encodes CASSQESAGNTIYF.

V gene TRBV9 combines with J gene TRBJ2-3, with 8 bases aligning to TRBD1. The germline gives CDR1 SGDLS, CDR2 YYNGEE. V was clipped by 0 bases and J by 1 base; unmatched bases: 4. The CDR3 is 16 amino acids. CDR3 bases: TGTGCCAGCAGCGTAGAACAGGGGGTTGGCACAGATACGCAGTATTTT. Translated, it gives CASSVEQGVGTDTQYF.

This clone appeared a few times. This chain uses TRBV4-1 with TRBJ1-6, with TRBD1 matching 7 bases. With 1 base clipped from V and 0 bases from J, the junction kept 12 bases outside the gene matches. CDR1 is MGHRA, CDR2 YSYEKL, per germline. CDR3 length: 20 amino acids. The CDR3 region has the DNA TGCGCCAGCAGCCAAGGTCCCCTCTTGACAGGGAGCTCCTATAATTCACCCCTCCACTTT. It codes for CASSQGPLLTGSSYNSPLHF.

The chain recombines TRBV10-3 with TRBJ1-1; D call uncertain. Deletions cut 2 bases from V and 0 bases from J, with 13 bases between. Per germline, CDR1 ENHRY and CDR2 SYGVKD. The CDR3 extends over 16 amino acids. The CDR3: CAISEGPSDMNTEAFF. CDR3 coding DNA: TGTGCCATCAGTGAGGGGCCGTCGGATATGAACACTGAAGCTTTCTTT.

The chain employs TRBV4-3 and TRBJ2-3; D uncertain. V was cut by 0 bases and J by 3 bases, with 19 bases left in between. The CDR3 totals 18 residues. Germline assignment: CDR1 LGHNA and CDR2 YSLEER. CDR3: CASSQDIPRSYWTDTQYF. The CDR3 bases are TGCGCCAGCAGCCAAGATATCCCTAGATCTTATTGGACAGATACGCAGTATTTT.

The chain couples TRBV5-4 to TRBJ2-3; 7 bases align to TRBD1. Germline V lookup: CDR1 SGHNT, CDR2 YYREEE (reference sequence). CDR3 length: 12 amino acids. The V segment lost 4 bases and the J segment 5 bases; nucleotides outside the gene matches: 1. CDR3 in amino acids: CASSHRGDTQYF. The CDR3 DNA follows: TGTGCCAGCAGCCACAGGGGAGATACGCAGTATTTT.

This chain uses TRBV2 with TRBJ1-3, with 7 bases aligning to TRBD1. The CDR3 has 15 amino acids. V trimming: 0 bases; J trimming: 2 bases; junction bases outside the gene matches: 1. Germline V gene data show CDR1 as SNHLY and CDR2 as FYNNEI. CDR3 DNA sequence: TGTGCCAGCAGTGAAGCCACAGGGGCTGGAAACACCATATATTTT. Its protein is CASSEATGAGNTIYF.

V usage is TRBV4-3 and J usage is TRBJ1-1, with 8 bases aligning to TRBD1. The junction had 5 bases not matched to a gene; V was cut back by 4 bases and J by 4 bases. Germline loops: CDR1 LGHNA, CDR2 YSLEER. CDR3 length: 14 amino acids. CDR3 nucleotides: TGCGCCAGCAGCCTTGACAGGGGTTTCACTGAAGCTTTCTTT. This translates into CASSLDRGFTEAFF.

This clone was picked up a small number of times. The chain recombines TRBV28 with TRBJ2-5; 8 bases fit TRBD1. Trimming cost V 5 bases and J 5 bases; bases outside gene matches: 4. This CDR3 has 13 amino acids. Germline assignment: CDR1 MDHEN and CDR2 SYDVKM. The CDR3 DNA sequence: TGTGCCAGCAGTGAGGACAGGGAGGAGACCCAGTACTTC. Translated: CASSEDREETQYF.

The J gene is TRBJ2-7, the V gene TRBV30, with D unclear. CDR1 and CDR2 from the germline V gene are GTSNPN and SVGIG (reference sequence). CDR3 length equals 13 residues. V lost 2 bases and J 3 bases, leaving 11 bases between the germline ends. The CDR3 nucleotides read TGTGCCTGGAGTCTCTTTCTTAGCTACGAGCAGTACTTC. It is translated as CAWSLFLSYEQYF.

This CDR3 reads CASETTSGSYEQYF. The DNA of the CDR3 is TGTGCCAGCGAGACGACTAGTGGATCCTACGAGCAGTACTTC. V usage is TRBV7-8 and J usage is TRBJ2-7; perhaps TRBD2 as D (6 bases). CDR3 length equals 14 residues. Germline CDR1 SGHVS, CDR2 FQNEAQ. The V end lost 8 bases, the J end lost 1 base, and 15 bases lay between the germline ends.

This clone was seen a few times. This chain connects TRBV4-1 to TRBJ2-1, with 7 bases fitting TRBD2. V lost 1 base and J lost 9; bases outside the gene matches: 24. CDR1 and CDR2 (germline): MGHRA, YSYEKL. CDR3 size: 20 residues. CDR3 sequence (DNA): TGCGCCAGCAGCCAAGTTTCCCGTCCTACTTGGAGCCCGGGGGGTGGTGAGCAGTTCTTC. Encoded protein: CASSQVSRPTWSPGGGEQFF.

For the CDR3, the DNA is TGTGCCAGCGGTAAGACAGGGTTTAATGAAAAACTGTTTTTT. This encodes CASGKTGFNEKLFF. J is TRBJ1-4 and V is TRBV6-5, with TRBD1 matching over 7 bases. CDR3 length equals 14 residues. Germline V lookup: CDR1 MNHEY, CDR2 SVGAGI. J gave up 4 bases and V 8 bases, and 7 bases lay outside the gene matches.